Presented here are 8 T cell receptor beta chains from one specimen sequenced in a study of OX40 agonist ivuxolimab in advanced cancers. The library was made by the immunoSEQ multiplex PCR assay. The source is immuneACCESS, and TCRdb retained only in-frame sequences with V and J called. Part of the clones is not carried over; for the studies checked, unresolved V genes explain less than half of this, and the remainder is unexplained. This sample gives tens of thousands of clones in total; roughly nine tenths of them show up just once. The ten largest clones add up to 3.5% to 4% of the sample. Material: CD4+ or CD8+ T cells sorted from blood, obtained in a trial of the OX40 agonist ivuxolimab. These receptors came from an adult with an advanced solid tumor such as melanoma, head and neck, liver or kidney cancer.

The V call is TRBV5-1, the J call TRBJ1-1, with 9 bases aligning to TRBD1. Per the germline V gene, CDR1 is SGHRS and CDR2 is YFSETQ. The J segment lost 5 bases and the V segment lost 4 bases, leaving 18 bases of the junction unmatched. The length of the CDR3 is 18 residues. The CDR3 spells CASSPGTGSPGLGTEAFF. The CDR3 DNA reads TGCGCCAGCAGCCCCGGGACAGGGAGCCCGGGGTTGGGTACTGAAGCTTTCTTT.

The rearrangement joins TRBV7-2 to TRBJ2-5; D is undetermined. The CDR3 is made up of 13 amino acids. Germline CDR1 and CDR2: SGHTA and FQGNSA. Between the trimmed V and J ends, which lost 5 bases and 5 bases, there was a span of 12 bases. CDR3 in amino acids: CASSPGTYETQYF. DNA for the CDR3: TGTGCCAGCAGCCCCGGAACGTACGAGACCCAGTACTTC. The full variable domain, in which reference TRBV7-2 and TRBJ2-5 provide the parts outside the CDR3, is GAGVSQSPSNKVTEKGKDVELRCDPISGHTALYWYRQSLGQGLEFLIYFQGNSAPDKSGLPSDRFSAERTGGSVSTLTIQRTQQEDSAVYLCASSPGTYETQYFGPGTRLLVL.

The chain combines TRBV5-8 with TRBJ2-7, with 10 nucleotides matching TRBD1. The CDR3 contains 14 residues. J gave up 5 bases and V 3 bases, and 5 bases lay outside the gene matches. Germline CDR1 and CDR2: SGHTS and YDEGEE. CDR3: CASSWGQGTNEQYF. In DNA, the CDR3 is TGTGCCAGCAGCTGGGGACAGGGGACTAACGAGCAGTACTTC.

This clone was recorded once. The chain uses TRBV19 and TRBJ1-1; a possible D gene is TRBD1 (5 bases). CDR3 length: 15 residues. Trimming removed 3 bases from V and 4 bases from J, with 15 bases in between. The germline CDR1 and CDR2 sequences are LNHDA and SQIVND (reference sequence). CDR3 bases: TGTGCCAGTAGTATTGGAATTGAGGGGTTCACTGAAGCTTTCTTT. The encoded protein is CASSIGIEGFTEAFF.

The table lists this clone with a few counts. The V and J genes are TRBV5-1 and TRBJ2-1; D might be TRBD2 (6 bases). From germline, CDR1 is SGHRS and CDR2 YFSETQ. CDR3 length: 17 amino acids. The germline V and J ends were trimmed by 5 bases and 0 bases, with 18 bases remaining between them. The CDR3 region is CASRRGGLGDSYNEQFF. CDR3 sequence (DNA): TGCGCCAGCAGAAGGGGAGGCCTGGGGGACTCCTACAATGAGCAGTTCTTC.

V and J are TRBV4-1 and TRBJ2-1; D is uncertain. Germline V gives CDR1 MGHRA, CDR2 YSYEKL. The CDR3 has 17 residues. With 2 bases removed from V and 1 base from J, the gap between germline ends came to 15 bases. For the CDR3, the DNA is TGCGCCAGCAGCCAATTCCCGGCGACGGAATCCTACAATGAGCAGTTCTTC. Amino acids: CASSQFPATESYNEQFF.

In DNA form, the CDR3 reads TGTGCCAGCAGCTTAGACAGGGGTTTAGATACGCAGTATTTT. This codes for CASSLDRGLDTQYF. The chain recombines TRBV7-9 with TRBJ2-3; TRBD1 agrees at 7 bases. This CDR3 has 14 amino acids. Germline assignment: CDR1 SEHNR and CDR2 FQNEAQ (reference sequence). The V segment lost 1 base and the J segment 5 bases; nucleotides outside the gene matches: 3. The variable domain in full, completed from reference TRBV7-9 and TRBJ2-3, reads DTGVSQNPRHKITKRGQNVTFRCDPISEHNRLYWYRQTLGQGPEFLTYFQNEAQLEKSRLLSDRFSAERPKGSFSTLEIQRTEQGDSAMYLCASSLDRGLDTQYFGPGTRLTVL.

The rearrangement joins TRBV29-1 to TRBJ2-2, with a tentative D call TRBD2 (5 bases). This CDR3 is built from 14 residues. Germline CDR1 reads SQVTM; CDR2 reads ANQGSEA. The V end lost 0 bases, the J end lost 6 bases, and 11 bases lay between the germline ends. The CDR3 loop is CSVEDLAIPGELFF. The CDR3 DNA sequence: TGCAGCGTTGAAGATCTAGCAATCCCCGGGGAGCTGTTTTTT.